This T cell receptor (beta chain) was profiled in a study of T cells in Graves' hyperthyroidism and ophthalmopathy. Uncontrolled infection, other autoimmune disease, pregnancy and lactation each barred patients from inclusion. Template material for amplifying TCR beta CDR3 regions consisted of RNA transcripts. TCR CDR3 underwent first-round RT-PCR with the HTBI primer set. TCRdb fed the multiplex PCR reads into MiXCR, producing one record per CDR3 protein. The table has roughly 520,000 distinct CDR3 sequences, about 24% seen once. General study points: Blood samples included most of the expanded thyroid clonotypes exceeding 0.001.

This clonotype was found many times. Its cognate antigen is unknown. V lost 8 bases to trimming and J lost 9 bases, with 8 bases between them. Germline V CDR1 and CDR2: LGHNA, YNFKEQ. There are 10 residues in the CDR3. The rearrangement uses TRBV4-2 and TRBJ1-3; D gene unclear. Sequenced material: blood. The TCR comes from a woman aged 25 to 39 with Graves' ophthalmopathy. The CDR3 protein is CASGGTTIYF. The CDR3 DNA sequence: TGTGCCAGCGGAGGCACCACCATATATTTT.